This entry lists 24 T cell receptor beta chains sequenced from one sample in a study of shared T cell receptors in the human thymus. Assay: immunoSEQ multiplex PCR; the TCRdb copy retains only in-frame clones and omits some. The sample consists of over 350,000 clones, more than 85% of them appearing once. What was sequenced was thymocytes. The receptor source for this set is a human donor.

This chain joins TRBV19 and TRBJ2-5; 11 bases are shared with TRBD1. The V gene's germline CDR1 is LNHDA and CDR2 SQIVND (reference sequence). This CDR3 region has 15 residues. The trim removed 5 bases at V and 5 bases at J, leaving 7 bases unmatched. CDR3 amino acids: CASSLDRGHGETQYF. The CDR3 DNA is TGTGCCAGTAGTCTGGACAGGGGGCATGGGGAGACCCAGTACTTC.

J is TRBJ1-2 and V is TRBV23-1, with a weak D call TRBD1 (5 bases). TRBV23-1 carries the ORF label, with uncertain function. Trimming took off 7 bases at V and 2 bases at J, with 17 bases between the two ends. The CDR3 has 15 amino acids. CDR3 in amino acids: CASKMPGTCNYGYTF. The CDR3 coding sequence is TGCGCCAGCAAAATGCCCGGGACTTGCAACTATGGCTACACCTTC.

The chain carries TRBV7-3 and TRBJ2-1; the match to TRBD2 covers 14 bases. With V trimmed by 5 bases and J by 8 bases, 23 bases remained unmatched. The CDR3 extends over 21 amino acids. Per germline, CDR1 SGHTA and CDR2 FQGTGA. CDR3 nucleotides: TGTGCCAGCAGCGCAATAGCCACAACCCGACTAGCGGGAGGGGGGGCGGATGAGCAGTTCTTC. Encoded protein: CASSAIATTRLAGGGADEQFF.

V and J are TRBV6-6 and TRBJ1-1, with 8 bases identical to TRBD1. Germline V gene data show CDR1 as MNHNY and CDR2 as SVGAGI (reference sequence). The CDR3 is made up of 12 amino acids. V lost 10 bases to trimming and J lost 6 bases; unmatched junction nucleotides: 7. In DNA, the CDR3 is TGTGCCACCCAGGGGGCGCTCCCTGAAGCTTTCTTT. Translated, it gives CATQGALPEAFF.

The V call is TRBV13, the J call TRBJ2-1; D is possibly TRBD1 (5 bases). The CDR3 is 15 residues long. The germline V gene encodes CDR1 PRHDT and CDR2 FYEKMQ (reference sequence). Trimming stripped 2 bases from V and 10 bases from J, with 18 bases between. The CDR3 DNA follows: TGTGCCAGCAGCTTATGCCAGGGATCGGAAGGCGAGCAGTTCTTC. Its protein product is CASSLCQGSEGEQFF.

This chain links TRBV27 with TRBJ2-7, with D hard to call. Germline V gene data show CDR1 as MNHEY and CDR2 as SMNVEV (reference sequence). The V end was cut by 6 bases, the J end by 4 bases, with 10 bases between. The CDR3 covers 12 residues. The CDR3 here is CASRTRRYEQYF. CDR3 sequence (DNA): TGTGCCAGCAGAACCCGAAGGTACGAGCAGTACTTC.

The sample holds one count of this clone. This chain joins TRBV2 and TRBJ2-7, with 11 bases that match TRBD2. Germline V gene lookup returns CDR1 SNHLY and CDR2 FYNNEI. CDR3 size: 15 residues. V was clipped by 6 bases and J by 2 bases; unmatched bases: 6. In DNA, the CDR3 is TGTGCCAGCAGGTTAACTAGCGGGAGTCCCTACGAGCAGTACTTC. Protein: CASRLTSGSPYEQYF.

The chain uses TRBV7-2 and TRBJ1-2; D possibly corresponds to TRBD1 (5 bases). Per germline, CDR1 SGHTA and CDR2 FQGNSA. This CDR3 is 18 amino acids long. V dropped 0 bases and J dropped 7 bases, with 24 bases sitting between them. The CDR3 spells CASSLAPQGGYTPGGYTF. The CDR3 DNA reads as TGTGCCAGCAGCTTAGCGCCCCAGGGAGGATACACTCCAGGTGGCTACACCTTC.

V usage is TRBV19 and J usage is TRBJ2-7; D is perhaps TRBD1 (6 bases). The germline V gene encodes CDR1 LNHDA and CDR2 SQIVND (reference sequence). The CDR3 covers 14 residues. The V and J ends lost 4 bases and 3 bases respectively, with 13 bases between them. The CDR3 DNA reads as TGTGCCAGTAGTAGTGGGACACAGCTCTACGAGCAGTACTTC. Protein sequence: CASSSGTQLYEQYF.

The chain combines TRBV6-5 with TRBJ2-7, with 9 bases identical to TRBD1. From germline, CDR1 is MNHEY and CDR2 SVGAGI. The CDR3 is made up of 14 amino acids. V dropped 2 bases and J dropped 6; count of bases not matched to a gene: 5. The CDR3 loop is CASSYVRTGAEQYF. The CDR3 DNA follows: TGTGCCAGCAGTTACGTTCGGACAGGGGCCGAGCAGTACTTC.

As DNA, the CDR3 is TGTGCCAGCAGCTTAGCACGCGGAACTAATGAAAAACTGTTTTTT. As protein: CASSLARGTNEKLFF. The chain combines TRBV7-9 with TRBJ1-4; D is unresolved. V dropped 0 bases and J dropped 1 base, with 6 bases sitting between them. Germline V gives CDR1 SEHNR, CDR2 FQNEAQ (reference sequence). The CDR3 is 15 amino acids.

The chain joins TRBV23-1 to TRBJ1-5; D unresolved. TRBV23-1 is labeled an ORF, and its function is uncertain. The ends were cut back, 5 bases at V and 4 bases at J, with 15 bases in the middle. This CDR3 has 15 amino acids. The DNA of the CDR3 is TGCGCCAGCAGTAGACTTCAGAGGGAGAATCAGCCCCAGCATTTT. Translation gives CASSRLQRENQPQHF.

The chain uses TRBV6-1 and TRBJ1-3, with TRBD1 identical over 8 bases. The length of the CDR3 is 18 residues. The trim removed 2 bases at V and 4 bases at J, leaving 13 bases unmatched. The germline gives CDR1 MNHNS, CDR2 SASEGT. The DNA of the CDR3 is TGTGCCAGCAGTGAAATTGATCAGACAGGGGAGGACGGAAACACCATATATTTT. It codes for CASSEIDQTGEDGNTIYF.

V is TRBV14 and J is TRBJ2-3, with D maybe TRBD1 (5 bases). V was shortened by 1 base and J by 9 bases, with 20 bases between the two germline ends. CDR3 length equals 16 residues. Per germline, CDR1 SGHDN and CDR2 FVKESK. DNA for the CDR3: TGTGCCAGCAGCCAAGGGGGCGGCAGGTCCACGAACACGCAGTATTTT. It yields the protein CASSQGGGRSTNTQYF.

The genes are TRBV7-4 and TRBJ1-1; no firm D call. V lost 2 bases and J lost 9, with 1 base in between. This CDR3 has 9 residues. From germline, CDR1 is SGHVT and CDR2 SQSDAQ. The CDR3 DNA follows: TGTGCCAGCAGCTTACAAGCTTTCTTT. The encoded protein is CASSLQAFF.

The chain employs TRBV27 and TRBJ2-7; 8 bases fit TRBD1. This CDR3 region has 14 residues. V was pared by 4 bases and J by 7 bases, with 9 bases of the junction left unmatched. CDR1 is MNHEY, CDR2 SMNVEV, per germline (reference sequence). This chain's CDR3 is CASSSRTGPGEQYF. CDR3 sequence (DNA): TGTGCCAGCAGTTCCCGGACAGGGCCCGGGGAGCAGTACTTC.

CDR3 nucleotides: TGTGCCAGCAGTGAGCGTCTCTTCTCTGGAAACACCATATATTTT. This sequence encodes CASSERLFSGNTIYF. This rearrangement joins TRBV28 to TRBJ1-3; unclear D gene. The CDR3 is made up of 15 amino acids. The germline V and J ends were trimmed by 5 bases and 0 bases, with 11 bases remaining between them. Germline V CDR1 and CDR2: MDHEN, SYDVKM.

This chain joins TRBV27 and TRBJ2-7; D might be TRBD1 or TRBD2, each matching 6 bases. Germline values: CDR1 MNHEY, CDR2 SMNVEV (reference sequence). The CDR3 runs to 18 residues. Trimming removed 1 base from V and 2 bases from J, with 21 bases in between. This CDR3 reads CASSLWGAGSAEPYEQYF. In nucleotides, the CDR3 is TGTGCCAGCAGTTTATGGGGGGCAGGGTCTGCGGAACCCTACGAGCAGTACTTC.

This chain joins TRBV19 and TRBJ2-2; 9 bases match TRBD2. Germline lookup yields CDR1 LNHDA and CDR2 SQIVND (reference sequence). V was pared by 7 bases and J by 7 bases, with 10 bases of the junction left unmatched. The CDR3 runs 15 residues. Here the CDR3 DNA reads TGTGCCAGTAACATAGCGGGAGTGGCTTTCGGGGAGCTGTTTTTT. Translation: CASNIAGVAFGELFF.

The chain recombines TRBV28 with TRBJ2-1; D might be TRBD2 (5 bases). The CDR3 is made up of 11 amino acids. The germline CDR1 and CDR2 sequences are MDHEN and SYDVKM. Trimming cost V 2 bases and J 14 bases, with 10 bases left between them. The CDR3 nucleotides are TGTGCCAGCAGTTTAGACGGGGTGGAGTTCTTC. Its protein product is CASSLDGVEFF.

The chain carries TRBV27 and TRBJ1-2, with 7 bases fitting TRBD1. This CDR3 has 15 amino acids. Germline V CDR1 and CDR2: MNHEY, SMNVEV (reference sequence). V was clipped by 6 bases and J by 0 bases; unmatched bases: 7. This chain's CDR3 is CASSRRQGANYGYTF. The CDR3 region has the DNA TGTGCCAGCAGCCGGCGACAGGGAGCTAACTATGGCTACACCTTC.

The CDR3 reads CASRSPPVRGKGYNEQFF. As DNA, the CDR3 is TGTGCCAGCAGATCACCTCCCGTCAGGGGCAAAGGCTACAATGAGCAGTTCTTC. The chain uses TRBV27 and TRBJ2-1; a possible D gene is TRBD1 (6 bases). The CDR3 is 18 amino acids. Per germline, CDR1 MNHEY and CDR2 SMNVEV (reference sequence). V was pared by 6 bases and J by 3 bases, with 24 bases between.

This clone was seen only once. The chain employs TRBV15 and TRBJ2-6; D gene ambiguous. The CDR3 has 15 residues. CDR1 LNHNV and CDR2 YYDKDF come from the germline V gene (reference sequence). V lost 5 bases and J 0 bases, leaving 8 bases between the germline ends. The CDR3 is CATSVLCSGANVLTF. The CDR3 DNA reads TGTGCCACCAGCGTATTATGCTCTGGGGCCAACGTCCTGACTTTC.

The rearrangement links TRBV29-1 to TRBJ1-4; D not resolved. V was trimmed by 4 bases and J by 8 bases, leaving 14 bases between them. The CDR3 sequence is 13 residues long. From germline, CDR1 is SQVTM and CDR2 ANQGSEA. CDR3 loop: CSVVVQQGEKLFF. Written as DNA, the CDR3 is TGCAGCGTTGTCGTTCAACAAGGCGAAAAACTGTTTTTT. Full variable domain (rest looked up from reference TRBV29-1 and TRBJ1-4): SAVISQKPSRDICQRGTSLTIQCQVDSQVTMMFWYRQQPGQSLTLIATANQGSEATYESGFVIDKFPISRPNLTFSTLTVSNMSPEDSSIYLCSVVVQQGEKLFFGSGTQLSVL.